One and the same sample provided the 24 T cell receptor beta chains below, sequenced in a study of T cell repertoires in chronic hepatitis B. Using immunoSEQ multiplex PCR, the repertoire was profiled, and TCRdb retains in-frame clones only, with some absent. Of more than 450 clones in the sample, almost 85% are singletons; the top ten hold roughly 14%. Input material: HBV polymerase (pol387) epitope-specific CD8+ T cells from PBMCs. All receptors come from a human donor with chronic hepatitis B virus infection.

The sample holds a few counts of this clone. The chain couples TRBV28 to TRBJ1-5; D call uncertain. The CDR3 extends over 14 amino acids. V gave up 3 bases and J gave up 5 bases, with 11 bases separating them. Germline V CDR1 and CDR2: MDHEN, SYDVKM. CDR3 bases: TGTGCCAGCAGTTTGAGGGTTCTGGATCAGCCCCAGCATTTT. Amino acid sequence: CASSLRVLDQPQHF.

The rearrangement joins TRBV5-6 to TRBJ2-1; perhaps TRBD2 as D (6 bases). Germline V gene data show CDR1 as SGHDT and CDR2 as YYEEEE. V dropped 2 bases and J dropped 2 bases, with 11 bases sitting between them. The CDR3 consists of 15 residues. The CDR3 region has the DNA TGTGCCAGCAGCTTTCTTGCGGGGACCTACAATGAGCAGTTCTTC. It is translated as CASSFLAGTYNEQFF. Combining the CDR3 with reference TRBV5-6 and TRBJ2-1 gives the whole variable domain DAGVTQSPTHLIKTRGQQVTLRCSPKSGHDTVSWYQQALGQGPQFIFQYYEEEERQRGNFPDRFSGHQFPNYSSELNVNALLLGDSALYLCASSFLAGTYNEQFFGPGTRLTVL.

The gene calls are TRBV5-6 and TRBJ1-1; 10 bases line up with TRBD1. V was pared by 4 bases and J by 3 bases, with 12 bases of the junction left unmatched. This CDR3 spans 17 amino acids. Germline CDR1 is SGHDT and CDR2 is YYEEEE. The CDR3 DNA reads as TGTGCCAGCAGCGTAGACAGGGGGCGGATTCTGGACACTGAAGCTTTCTTT. It is translated as CASSVDRGRILDTEAFF. The full variable domain, in which reference TRBV5-6 and TRBJ1-1 provide the parts outside the CDR3, is DAGVTQSPTHLIKTRGQQVTLRCSPKSGHDTVSWYQQALGQGPQFIFQYYEEEERQRGNFPDRFSGHQFPNYSSELNVNALLLGDSALYLCASSVDRGRILDTEAFFGQGTRLTVV.

The chain uses TRBV4-3 and TRBJ2-7; a weak D match, TRBD2 (5 bases). V was pared by 1 base and J by 0 bases, with 10 bases between. CDR3 size: 15 residues. CDR1 LGHNA and CDR2 YSLEER come from the germline V gene. CDR3: CASSQGTADSYEQYF. In DNA form, the CDR3 reads TGCGCCAGCAGCCAAGGGACTGCCGACTCCTACGAGCAGTACTTC.

This clone has only a few counts. V gene TRBV6-5 combines with J gene TRBJ2-5; 9 nucleotides align to TRBD2. J was trimmed by 5 bases and V by 6 bases; bases with no gene match: 10. Germline assignment: CDR1 MNHEY and CDR2 SVGAGI. The CDR3 is 15 residues long. The CDR3 loop reads CASRPLAGTRETQYF. Written as DNA, the CDR3 is TGTGCCAGCAGACCTCTAGCGGGGACTCGGGAGACCCAGTACTTC.

V usage is TRBV2 and J usage is TRBJ2-7, with 9 bases identical to TRBD1. Germline CDR1 SNHLY, CDR2 FYNNEI. This CDR3 has 15 residues. J gave up 1 base and V 10 bases, and 11 bases lay outside the gene matches. The CDR3: CATLPGDRVSYEQYF. The DNA of the CDR3 is TGTGCCACCTTACCCGGGGACAGGGTTTCCTACGAGCAGTACTTC. The whole variable domain, filled in from reference TRBV2 and TRBJ2-7, reads EPEVTQTPSHQVTQMGQEVILRCVPISNHLYFYWYRQILGQKVEFLVSFYNNEISEKSEIFDDQFSVERPDGSNFTLKIRSTKLEDSAMYFCATLPGDRVSYEQYFGPGTRLTVT.

This sequence joins TRBV4-2 and TRBJ2-7; 9 bases agree with TRBD1. The CDR3 extends over 14 amino acids. CDR1 and CDR2 from the germline V gene are LGHNA and YNFKEQ. J was trimmed by 4 bases and V by 4 bases; bases with no gene match: 5. The CDR3 DNA reads as TGTGCCAGCAGCCGCGGACAGGGGCAGTACGAGCAGTACTTC. Amino acid sequence: CASSRGQGQYEQYF.

The gene calls are TRBV27 and TRBJ2-1; D ambiguous. Germline CDR1 reads MNHEY; CDR2 reads SMNVEV (reference sequence). V was trimmed by 6 bases and J by 5 bases, leaving 17 bases between them. CDR3 size: 15 residues. DNA for the CDR3: TGTGCCAGCAGCCCCCACCCGAACCCTCACAATGAGCAGTTCTTC. This gives the protein CASSPHPNPHNEQFF.

The V and J genes are TRBV16 and TRBJ2-7, with TRBD2 identical over 7 bases. With 2 bases clipped from V and 2 bases from J, the junction kept 6 bases outside the gene matches. Germline-derived CDR1 and CDR2 are KGHSY and FQNENV. The CDR3 contains 15 residues. CDR3 sequence: CASSQHGGSAYEQYF. CDR3 coding DNA: TGTGCCAGCAGCCAACACGGGGGGTCCGCCTACGAGCAGTACTTC.

The V and J genes are TRBV7-2 and TRBJ1-4; TRBD1 agrees at 8 bases. V gave up 4 bases and J gave up 4 bases; unmatched junction bases: 14. This CDR3 comprises 18 residues. The germline CDR1 and CDR2 sequences are SGHTA and FQGNSA. DNA for the CDR3: TGTGCCAGCAGCTATCAGTATCGACAGGGGCGGAGTAATGAAAAACTGTTTTTT. This translates into CASSYQYRQGRSNEKLFF.

V usage is TRBV20-1 and J usage is TRBJ2-1; D unclear. The germline gives CDR1 DFQATT, CDR2 SNEGSKA (reference sequence). The CDR3 runs 10 residues. This chain's CDR3 is CSGLGNEQFF. The CDR3 nucleotides read TGCAGCGGTCTAGGGAATGAGCAGTTCTTC.

This clone has just one count. The germline gene is not matched at one end of the junction; a read error may be the cause. The chain links TRBV6-1 to TRBJ2-6; D gene unclear. The CDR3 is made up of 18 amino acids. Germline assignment: CDR1 MNHNS and CDR2 SASEGT. The CDR3 region has the DNA TGTGCCAGCAGTGTTACGCGAGGTGGAACAAAGTCGGGCCAACGTCCTGACTTC. Protein product: CASSVTRGGTKSGQRPDF.

The chain recombines TRBV18 with TRBJ1-2; unclear D gene. The germline V gene has CDR1 KGHSH and CDR2 LQKENI. The CDR3 length is 18 residues. V was shortened by 1 base and J by 2 bases, with 20 bases between the two germline ends. CDR3 region: CASSPRAWRAPSNYGYTF. The CDR3 DNA sequence: TGTGCCAGCTCACCACGGGCCTGGAGGGCCCCTTCAAACTATGGCTACACCTTC. The whole variable domain, filled in from reference TRBV18 and TRBJ1-2, reads NAGVMQNPRHLVRRRGQEARLRCSPMKGHSHVYWYRQLPEEGLKFMVYLQKENIIDESGMPKERFSAEFPKEGPSILRIQQVVRGDSAAYFCASSPRAWRAPSNYGYTFGSGTRLTVV.

V and J are TRBV11-3 and TRBJ2-1; the D gene is possibly TRBD2 (6 bases). Trimming left V 5 bases short and J 12 bases short, with 20 bases between. This CDR3 has 14 residues. The germline V gene has CDR1 SGHNT and CDR2 YENEEA. The CDR3 spells CASSPDGQGRGQFF. CDR3 coding DNA: TGTGCCAGCAGCCCAGATGGACAAGGGCGGGGGCAGTTCTTC.

J is TRBJ2-1 and V is TRBV9; possibly TRBD1 for D (6 bases). Trimming stripped 3 bases from V and 6 bases from J, with 16 bases between. This CDR3 region has 15 residues. The germline V gene has CDR1 SGDLS and CDR2 YYNGEE. CDR3 region: CASSGTVDWGNEQFF. The CDR3 bases are TGTGCCAGCAGCGGGACAGTTGACTGGGGCAATGAGCAGTTCTTC.

This clone came up a few times. The gene calls are TRBV6-1 and TRBJ2-1, with 9 bases fitting TRBD2. The junction had 7 bases not matched to a gene; V was cut back by 2 bases and J by 5 bases. This CDR3 contains 16 residues. The V gene's germline CDR1 is MNHNS and CDR2 SASEGT. In nucleotides, the CDR3 is TGTGCCAGCAGTGAAAAAGGTCTAGCGGGAAACAATGAGCAGTTCTTC. It specifies CASSEKGLAGNNEQFF.

The chain links TRBV5-6 to TRBJ1-5; the match to TRBD1 covers 7 bases. V trimming: 0 bases; J trimming: 1 base; junction bases outside the gene matches: 10. The CDR3 is 18 residues long. Germline lookup yields CDR1 SGHDT and CDR2 YYEEEE. CDR3: CASSLGGGWMVSNQPQHF. CDR3 in DNA: TGTGCCAGCAGCTTGGGAGGGGGCTGGATGGTGAGCAATCAGCCCCAGCATTTT.

This chain connects TRBV4-3 to TRBJ2-3; TRBD2 matches at 7 bases. There are 17 residues in the CDR3. J gave up 4 bases and V 0 bases, and 10 bases lay outside the gene matches. In germline, CDR1 is LGHNA, CDR2 YSLEER. CDR3 protein: CASSQDFREGPADTQYF. In nucleotides, the CDR3 is TGCGCCAGCAGCCAAGATTTTAGGGAGGGCCCGGCAGATACGCAGTATTTT.

J is TRBJ2-1 and V is TRBV10-3, with TRBD1 matching over 12 bases. Looked up from germline, CDR1 is ENHRY and CDR2 is SYGVKD. This CDR3 region has 16 residues. V lost 4 bases and J lost 8; bases outside the gene matches: 9. CDR3: CAISVRRDRGLDEQFF. CDR3 sequence (DNA): TGTGCCATCAGTGTTCGTCGGGACAGGGGGCTTGATGAGCAGTTCTTC.

The chain employs TRBV30 and TRBJ2-5; 8 bases fit TRBD2. The CDR3 contains 17 residues. The ends lost 2 bases at V and 4 bases at J; junction bases unmatched: 15. From germline, CDR1 is GTSNPN and CDR2 SVGIG (reference sequence). The CDR3 reads CAWSPLFWREASETQYF. CDR3 DNA: TGTGCCTGGAGTCCCCTGTTCTGGCGGGAGGCGTCAGAGACCCAGTACTTC.

The chain uses TRBV4-2 and TRBJ1-5, with unresolved D. The CDR3 spans 16 residues. V lost 2 bases, J lost 5 bases, and 16 bases lay in between. Germline V gene data show CDR1 as LGHNA and CDR2 as YNFKEQ. The DNA for the CDR3 is TGTGCCAGCAGCCAACTTGTGGGAAGCTGGTATCAGCCCCAGCATTTT. It translates to CASSQLVGSWYQPQHF.

In this sample, this clone turned up once. The chain links TRBV4-1 to TRBJ2-1, with TRBD2 as a possible D gene (6 bases). The germline CDR1 and CDR2 sequences are MGHRA and YSYEKL. This CDR3 has 14 amino acids. V was clipped by 8 bases and J by 8 bases, with 19 bases between them. The CDR3 DNA reads as TGCGCCAGCGGTCGGACTACCGATGGGGATGAGCAGTTCTTC. Amino acids: CASGRTTDGDEQFF.

This clone has just a few counts. V gene TRBV5-4 combines with J gene TRBJ2-7, with D hard to call. The CDR3 covers 14 residues. Looked up from germline, CDR1 is SGHNT and CDR2 is YYREEE (reference sequence). V was trimmed by 0 bases and J by 5 bases, leaving 12 bases between them. The CDR3: CASSLGRSWNEQYF. DNA of the CDR3: TGTGCCAGCAGCTTGGGCCGTTCGTGGAACGAGCAGTACTTC. Looking up the rest from reference TRBV5-4 and TRBJ2-7 gives the full variable domain: ETGVTQSPTHLIKTRGQQVTLRCSSQSGHNTVSWYQQALGQGPQFIFQYYREEENGRGNFPPRFSGLQFPNYSSELNVNALELDDSALYLCASSLGRSWNEQYFGPGTRLTVT.

CDR3 residues: CASSPPGNQPQHF. Here the CDR3 DNA reads TGTGCCAGCAGCCCTCCCGGAAATCAGCCCCAGCATTTT. The chain uses TRBV16 and TRBJ1-5, with D unresolved. Germline-derived CDR1 and CDR2 are KGHSY and FQNENV. This CDR3 is 13 amino acids long. V lost 4 bases, J lost 4 bases, and 8 bases lay in between.